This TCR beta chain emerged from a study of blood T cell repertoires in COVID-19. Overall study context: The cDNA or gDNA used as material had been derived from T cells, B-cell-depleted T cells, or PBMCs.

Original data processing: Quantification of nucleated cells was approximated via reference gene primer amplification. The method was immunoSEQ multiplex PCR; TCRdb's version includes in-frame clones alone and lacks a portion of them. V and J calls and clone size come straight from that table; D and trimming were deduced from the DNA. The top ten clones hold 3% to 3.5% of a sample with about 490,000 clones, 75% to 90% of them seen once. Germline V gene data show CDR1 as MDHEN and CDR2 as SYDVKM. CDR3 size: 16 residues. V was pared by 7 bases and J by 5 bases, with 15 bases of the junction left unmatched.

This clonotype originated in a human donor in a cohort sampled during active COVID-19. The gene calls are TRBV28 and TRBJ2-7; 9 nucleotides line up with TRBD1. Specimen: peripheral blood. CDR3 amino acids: CASTSHTGGGYDEQYF. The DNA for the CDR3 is TGTGCCAGCACCTCGCATACAGGGGGCGGCTACGACGAGCAGTACTTC. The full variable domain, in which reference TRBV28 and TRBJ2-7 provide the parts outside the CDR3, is DVKVTQSSRYLVKRTGEKVFLECVQDMDHENMFWYRQDPGLGLRLIYFSYDVKMKEKGDIPEGYSVSREKKERFSLILESASTNQTSMYLCASTSHTGGGYDEQYFGPGTRLTVT.